A selection of T cell receptor beta chains follows, all from one sample in a study of T cells expressing NK-cell markers. TCRdb derives one entry per CDR3 protein from the 5' RACE reads, leaving out DNA. This repertoire includes about 400,000 distinct CDR3 sequences. Specimen: blood T cells: a sorted CD56 or NKG2C T cell subset, CD4+ or CD8+ T cells, or bulk PBMC T cells (not recorded which). Receptors originate from a woman in her forties or fifties in good health. Both conserved end residues are part of each CDR3.

v_gene: TRBV7-8; j_gene: TRBJ1-1; CDR3aa: CASSLAGQGGMNTEAFF
v_gene: TRBV18; j_gene: TRBJ2-1; CDR3aa: CASSEVGPEQFF
v_gene: TRBV20-1; j_gene: TRBJ1-3; CDR3aa: CSARATSEMPPDTIYF
v_gene: TRBV9; j_gene: TRBJ2-1; CDR3aa: CASSVGTGGSYNEQFF
v_gene: TRBV12-3/TRBV12-4; j_gene: TRBJ1-2; CDR3aa: CASSPPTGISGYTF
v_gene: TRBV3-1; j_gene: TRBJ1-2; CDR3aa: CASSDRAEGYTF
v_gene: TRBV11-3; j_gene: TRBJ2-2; CDR3aa: CASSSRDNNTGELFF
v_gene: TRBV20-1; j_gene: TRBJ2-3; CDR3aa: CSARDGGWETSGRRIDTQYF
v_gene: TRBV6-2/TRBV6-3; j_gene: TRBJ2-7; CDR3aa: CASSYSRGSPGKGRYEQYF
v_gene: TRBV30; j_gene: TRBJ2-1; CDR3aa: CAWSLYELASETRRNEQFF
v_gene: TRBV5-1; j_gene: TRBJ2-5; CDR3aa: CASSAETFQETQYF
v_gene: TRBV3-1; j_gene: TRBJ2-1; CDR3aa: CASSHLLLAGANEQFF
v_gene: TRBV25-1; j_gene: TRBJ1-2; CDR3aa: CASSTPGRGLHGYTF
v_gene: TRBV12-5; j_gene: TRBJ2-1; CDR3aa: CASGPGGGAGVDEQFF
v_gene: TRBV29-1; j_gene: TRBJ2-1; CDR3aa: CSTRLAEYNEQFF
v_gene: TRBV6-2/TRBV6-3; j_gene: TRBJ2-1; CDR3aa: CASIPIDGDEQFF
v_gene: TRBV6-2/TRBV6-3; j_gene: TRBJ1-6; CDR3aa: CASTETALSTSPLHF
v_gene: TRBV4-1; j_gene: TRBJ2-5; CDR3aa: CASSQLTLGLAVGETQYF
v_gene: TRBV27; j_gene: TRBJ2-7; CDR3aa: CASSPRTGFIYEQYF
v_gene: TRBV27; j_gene: TRBJ2-1; CDR3aa: CASSYRDSSYNEQFF
v_gene: TRBV12-3/TRBV12-4; j_gene: TRBJ2-2; CDR3aa: CASSFDRPDTGELFF